This T cell receptor (beta chain) was sequenced in a study of blood T cell repertoires in COVID-19. For the study at large: The origin of the acute and convalescent COVID-19 samples was the United States, Italy and Spain.

Sequencing was performed with immunoSEQ multiplex PCR; in TCRdb, only in-frame clones are kept and a portion is missing. The sample contains roughly 380,000 clones, 88% of which appear only once. Germline V gives CDR1 GTSNPN, CDR2 SVGIG (reference sequence). The CDR3 has 13 residues. Germline trimming cut 5 bases from V and 4 bases from J; bases unmatched to any gene: 7. The receptor was isolated from a woman aged 25 to 39 who had been exposed to COVID-19. The V call is TRBV30, the J call TRBJ1-2; TRBD1 matches at 7 bases. Sequencing input: PBMCs or T cells enriched from blood (not recorded which). The CDR3 region has the DNA TGTGCCTGGTTGCGGGACAGACTCTATGGCTACACCTTC. Translation: CAWLRDRLYGYTF.